These 3 T cell receptor beta chains were all obtained from the same sample, sequenced in a study of cytomegalovirus exposure and HLA in healthy donors. Primers: 60 Vbeta forward and 13 Jbeta reverse. Some clones are missing from TCRdb's copy, which holds only in-frame ones; the method was immunoSEQ multiplex PCR. Found here are 150,000 to 200,000 clones, around 80% of them singletons; the top ten hold approximately 2.1%. Sequenced sample: PBMCs. The receptors originated from a woman aged 30 to 39 in good health and CMV-seronegative.

The gene calls are TRBV4-2 and TRBJ1-3; 8 bases are a match to TRBD1. Germline values: CDR1 LGHNA, CDR2 YNFKEQ. V was clipped by 0 bases and J by 6 bases; unmatched bases: 4. The CDR3 extends over 15 amino acids. The CDR3 protein is CASSQDRQGANTIYF. CDR3 bases: TGTGCCAGCAGCCAAGATCGGCAGGGGGCAAACACCATATATTTT.

The chain carries TRBV7-9 and TRBJ2-7, with D possibly being TRBD2 (5 bases). The V end was cut by 8 bases, the J end by 4 bases, with 18 bases between. CDR3 size: 14 residues. Germline CDR1 and CDR2: SEHNR and FQNEAQ (reference sequence). This CDR3 reads CASPSPLKPYEQYF. The DNA of the CDR3 is TGTGCCAGCCCTAGCCCCCTTAAACCATACGAGCAGTACTTC.

The CDR3 is CASSQQGFDGYTF. The CDR3 DNA sequence: TGCGCCAGCAGCCAGCAGGGTTTTGATGGCTACACCTTC. The J gene is TRBJ1-2, the V gene TRBV4-3; a possible D gene is TRBD1 (5 bases). CDR3 length equals 13 residues. Trimming removed 3 bases at V and 6 bases at J, with 11 bases between. The germline V gene has CDR1 LGHNA and CDR2 YSLEER.